This T cell receptor (beta chain) was profiled in a study of spatial heterogeneity in lung cancer. Time point: sample taken at primary tumor resection. Frozen PBMC, nontumor lung or tumor provided whole RNA, which was sequenced unsorted. The donors were 72 patients with non-small cell lung cancer that was early-stage and untreated. Via MiXCR, TCRdb re-called the 5' RACE reads, giving one row per CDR3 protein. The sample yields tens of thousands of distinct CDR3 sequences, over 8.5% seen once. This clonotype was observed at least ten times. The CDR3 covers 16 residues. The V gene end was trimmed by 4 bases and the J gene end by 3 bases; junction bases not matched to a gene: 9. Germline V gene lookup returns CDR1 SGHRS and CDR2 YFSETQ.

The source of this sequence is a male donor with early-stage non-small cell lung cancer. The genes are TRBV5-1 and TRBJ2-1, with TRBD1 identical over 8 bases. Sequencing used PBMCs, obtained at surgery. The CDR3 region is CASSHSRQGFYNEQFF. Written as DNA, the CDR3 is TGCGCCAGCAGCCATTCCCGACAGGGGTTCTACAATGAGCAGTTCTTC.